The entry below describes one T cell receptor (beta chain). Thawed PBMCs were FACS-sorted into unstimulated CD4+CD25+CD127- regulatory T cells, CD4+CD25- non-regulatory cells, CD4 and CD8 cells. Repertoires were generated with immunoSEQ multiplex PCR, while TCRdb's copy carries only in-frame clones and drops some. In the table there are tens of thousands of clones, approximately 98% of which are singletons. Germline-derived CDR1 and CDR2 are MGHRA and YSYEKL. The CDR3 has 15 amino acids. With 0 bases removed from V and 8 bases from J, the gap between germline ends came to 13 bases. The sample is drawn from a study of Tregs in tolerant kidney transplant recipients. Study-level background: Mixed chimerism was transient after nonmyeloablative marrow transplants from related graft donors.

The chain recombines TRBV4-1 with TRBJ1-4; no clear D. This TCR was recovered from a human donor who received a combined kidney and bone marrow transplant. The source material was CD4+ T cells from blood, sampled before the transplant. The CDR3 region has the DNA TGCGCCAGCAGCCAAGATAGAGGGTTCGGGGAAAAACTGTTTTTT. It translates to CASSQDRGFGEKLFF.